The rows below give T cell receptor beta chains drawn from one sample of a study of T cell changes during pregnancy in multiple sclerosis. Data came from immunoSEQ multiplex PCR; TCRdb stores just in-frame clones and leaves some out. The sample holds 33,000 or so clones, about 88% seen once. Sample: CD8+ T cells from peripheral blood mononuclear cells, taken in the second trimester of pregnancy. The receptor source for this set is a female donor with multiple sclerosis, enrolled in a pregnancy study. The CDR3 runs from the conserved cysteine through the conserved F or W. A D gene is named only where the DNA matches it firmly. The size field is filled for only some rows; it gives once, few, many or a size class.

DNA: TGCAGCGGGACAAAACTGGGACAGGGCGCCTTGAACACTGAAGCTTTCTTT
CDR3: CSGTKLGQGALNTEAFF
length: 17
J: TRBJ1-1
size: -
V: TRBV29-1
D: TRBD1

DNA: TGCGCCAGCAGCCAAGGGACTAGCCTCGCCGGGGAGCTGTTTTTT
CDR3: CASSQGTSLAGELFF
length: 15
J: TRBJ2-2
size: -
V: TRBV4-3
D: TRBD2

DNA: TGTGCCAGCAGCTTAATTCAGGACAGTCCCTACGAGCAGTACTTC
CDR3: CASSLIQDSPYEQYF
length: 15
J: TRBJ2-7
size: -
V: TRBV7-9
D: -

DNA: TGTGCCAGCAGTTCCCCCCCTAGCGGGAATCCCTACGAGCAGTACTTC
CDR3: CASSSPPSGNPYEQYF
length: 16
J: TRBJ2-7
size: -
V: TRBV28
D: TRBD2

DNA: TGCGCCAGCAGCCAAGAAAAGGAGGCCGAATACGAGCAGTACTTC
CDR3: CASSQEKEAEYEQYF
length: 15
J: TRBJ2-7
size: -
V: TRBV4-3
D: -

DNA: TGTGCCAGCAGCCCACCCACGACAGGGGTTATGAACACTGAAGCTTTCTTT
CDR3: CASSPPTTGVMNTEAFF
length: 17
J: TRBJ1-1
size: -
V: TRBV7-9
D: TRBD1

DNA: TGCAGCGTTGAACTGGGACAGGGGACTAGCGGGAGTTATCCGGAGTACTTC
CDR3: CSVELGQGTSGSYPEYF
length: 17
J: TRBJ2-7
size: -
V: TRBV29-1
D: TRBD2

DNA: TGTGCCAGCAGTGGTTATAGGGGGAGCAATCAGCCCCAGCATTTT
CDR3: CASSGYRGSNQPQHF
length: 15
J: TRBJ1-5
size: once
V: TRBV2
D: -

DNA: TGTGCCAGCAGCAATAACCCCTACCGCGAGAACTATGGCTACACCTTC
CDR3: CASSNNPYRENYGYTF
length: 16
J: TRBJ1-2
size: -
V: TRBV9
D: -

DNA: TGCGCCAGCAGCTCGCTAGCGAGCGGGGTCCCCAGCTCCTACGAGCAGTACTTC
CDR3: CASSSLASGVPSSYEQYF
length: 18
J: TRBJ2-7
size: many
V: TRBV5-1
D: TRBD2